These T cell receptor beta chains were read from a single sample in a study of cytotoxic CD8 clonotypes in ibrutinib-treated CLL. Generated by immunoSEQ multiplex PCR, the TCRdb table keeps only in-frame clones and is missing some. The profile shows approximately 190,000 clones, roughly 73% of them singletons. The sample consisted of PBMCs, taken after 12 months of ibrutinib treatment. These receptors originate from a human donor with chronic lymphocytic leukemia. The CDR3 runs from the conserved cysteine through the conserved F or W. A D gene is named only where the DNA matches it firmly. Clone size is given for some rows only: seen once, a few or many times, or a class if the clone is expanded.

TRBJ2-7 | TRBV19 | - | TRBD1 | CASSPSEGDSSYEQYF | TGTGCCAGTAGCCCCTCTGAGGGGGACAGCTCCTACGAGCAGTACTTC
TRBJ1-2 | TRBV6-5 | - | - | CASSYGRFYGYTF | TGTGCCAGCAGTTACGGTCGGTTCTATGGCTACACCTTC
TRBJ2-3 | TRBV7-3 | - | - | CASSPYAGKAQYF | TGTGCCAGCAGCCCCTACGCGGGGAAGGCGCAGTATTTT
TRBJ1-1 | TRBV28 | - | TRBD1 | CASSITGALATEAFF | TGTGCCAGCAGTATCACAGGGGCCCTGGCCACTGAAGCTTTCTTT
TRBJ1-2 | TRBV6-1 | many | - | CASSRRESYAGYTF | TGTGCCAGCAGCCGAAGGGAGTCCTACGCTGGCTACACCTTC
TRBJ2-3 | TRBV7-9 | - | - | CASSQGGSTSGTQYF | TGTGCCAGCTCCCAAGGTGGCAGTACCTCAGGTACGCAGTATTTT
TRBJ2-2 | TRBV28 | - | - | CASSLPGELFF | TGTGCCAGCAGTTTACCCGGGGAGCTGTTTTTT
TRBJ1-1 | TRBV15 | - | - | CATSRRGGTEAFF | TGTGCCACCAGCAGGCGGGGGGGTACTGAAGCTTTCTTT
TRBJ2-1 | TRBV6-6 | - | TRBD2 | CASSYAGTSGNNEQFF | TGTGCCAGCAGTTACGCCGGGACTAGCGGAAACAATGAGCAGTTCTTC
TRBJ1-6 | TRBV27 | - | - | CASTPGQFNSPLHF | TGTGCCAGCACACCAGGGCAGTTTAATTCACCCCTCCACTTT
TRBJ2-3 | TRBV4-1 | - | TRBD2 | CASSQAPILSLAASTDTQYF | TGCGCCAGCAGCCAAGCTCCGATTTTAAGCCTAGCGGCCAGCACAGATACGCAGTATTTT
TRBJ1-1 | TRBV11-2 | - | TRBD1 | CASSPQGAYTEAFF | TGTGCCAGCAGCCCGCAGGGGGCGTACACTGAAGCTTTCTTT
TRBJ1-2 | TRBV19 | - | - | CASSIQQGLGGRGYTF | TGTGCCAGTAGTATTCAACAGGGATTGGGTGGGAGAGGCTACACCTTC
TRBJ1-2 | TRBV7-9 | once | - | CASSLEGSGYTF | TGTGCCAGCAGCTTAGAGGGTAGCGGCTACACCTTC